A single sample is the source of the 11 T cell receptor beta chains below, sequenced in a study of blood T cell repertoires in COVID-19. Method: immunoSEQ multiplex PCR; TCRdb's copy keeps in-frame clones and lacks some. Among about 160,000 clones listed, about four fifths were seen once. What was sequenced was peripheral blood. The receptor set was obtained from a woman between 55 and 75 years old with COVID-19, enrolled during active disease.

This chain connects TRBV30 to TRBJ1-4; 8 nucleotides agree with TRBD1. Trimming cost V 3 bases and J 8 bases; bases outside gene matches: 11. CDR3 size: 15 residues. The germline V gene encodes CDR1 GTSNPN and CDR2 SVGIG (reference sequence). The CDR3 bases are TGTGCCTGGAGACCCCCGCTACAGGGGGGAGAAAAACTGTTTTTT. Its translation: CAWRPPLQGGEKLFF.

The J gene is TRBJ2-1, the V gene TRBV19; TRBD2 aligns across 14 bases. V lost 6 bases to trimming and J lost 0 bases; unmatched junction nucleotides: 4. The CDR3 contains 17 residues. Germline CDR1 and CDR2: LNHDA and SQIVND (reference sequence). The CDR3 sequence: CASRGTSGGISYNEQFF. Here the CDR3 DNA reads TGTGCCAGTAGAGGGACTAGCGGGGGCATCTCCTACAATGAGCAGTTCTTC.

V is TRBV28 and J is TRBJ1-6; the match to TRBD1 covers 7 bases. CDR1 and CDR2 from the germline V gene are MDHEN and SYDVKM. V gave up 5 bases and J gave up 6 bases; unmatched junction bases: 16. CDR3 length: 18 residues. The CDR3 bases are TGTGCCAGCAGTCCCCCGTCCGGAGGGGGCTGGGTTAATTCACCCCTCCACTTT. It encodes CASSPPSGGGWVNSPLHF.

The V gene is TRBV28, the J gene TRBJ2-3; 9 bases line up with TRBD2. CDR1 MDHEN and CDR2 SYDVKM come from the germline V gene. Germline trimming cut 8 bases from V and 2 bases from J; bases unmatched to any gene: 11. The CDR3 spans 16 residues. In nucleotides, the CDR3 is TGTGCCAGCCCCCCCTCCCTAGCGGGGCTCACAGATACGCAGTATTTT. Amino acids: CASPPSLAGLTDTQYF.

This chain links TRBV19 with TRBJ2-6; D possibly corresponds to TRBD2 (5 bases). Germline CDR1 and CDR2: LNHDA and SQIVND (reference sequence). The CDR3 loop spans 15 amino acids. Between the trimmed V and J ends, which lost 7 bases and 0 bases, there was a span of 10 bases. DNA for the CDR3: TGTGCCAGTAAGCCGAGGGACTCTGGGGCCAACGTCCTGACTTTC. Amino acid sequence: CASKPRDSGANVLTF. The full variable domain, completed using reference TRBV19 and TRBJ2-6, is DGGITQSPKYLFRKEGQNVTLSCEQNLNHDAMYWYRQDPGQGLRLIYYSQIVNDFQKGDIAEGYSVSREKKESFPLTVTSAQKNPTAFYLCASKPRDSGANVLTFGAGSRLTVL.

This chain connects TRBV18 to TRBJ1-1; maybe TRBD1 (5 bases). This CDR3 is built from 15 residues. The V end was cut by 0 bases, the J end by 6 bases, with 14 bases between. Germline loops: CDR1 KGHSH, CDR2 LQKENI. The CDR3 spells CASSPPFGGDPEAFF. CDR3 bases: TGTGCCAGCTCACCACCCTTCGGGGGAGACCCTGAAGCTTTCTTT.

This clone turned up a few times. The chain joins TRBV27 to TRBJ1-6; D may be TRBD1 (5 bases). The CDR3 contains 15 residues. The V and J ends lost 3 bases and 7 bases respectively, with 13 bases between them. Germline CDR1 MNHEY, CDR2 SMNVEV (reference sequence). CDR3 region: CASSLTTEPNSPLHF. In DNA form, the CDR3 reads TGTGCCAGCAGTTTGACGACAGAGCCCAATTCACCCCTCCACTTT.

The chain links TRBV11-2 to TRBJ2-7; D unclear. CDR1 is SGHAT, CDR2 FQNNGV, per germline. This CDR3 region has 17 residues. V lost 2 bases, J lost 1 base, and 18 bases lay in between. The CDR3 here is CASSLFLGVGTSYEQYF. DNA for the CDR3: TGTGCCAGCAGCTTATTCTTAGGTGTGGGCACTTCCTACGAGCAGTACTTC.

This clone was seen a handful of times. The J gene is TRBJ1-1, the V gene TRBV19; D gene uncertain. This CDR3 is built from 14 residues. The V and J ends lost 5 bases and 2 bases respectively, with 12 bases between them. In germline, CDR1 is LNHDA, CDR2 SQIVND (reference sequence). In DNA form, the CDR3 reads TGTGCCAGTAGTTCCCGCGCTGGTAACACTGAAGCTTTCTTT. Protein: CASSSRAGNTEAFF.

The table lists this clone with a count of one. The CDR3 nucleotides are TGTGCCAGCAGGCCCGGGACAGGGGGCATCACTGAAGCTTTCTTT. Protein sequence: CASRPGTGGITEAFF. The gene calls are TRBV11-2 and TRBJ1-1; TRBD1 aligns across 12 bases. The CDR3 is 15 amino acids. The J segment lost 4 bases and the V segment lost 6 bases, leaving 6 bases of the junction unmatched. Germline CDR1 reads SGHAT; CDR2 reads FQNNGV.

A few counts support this clone. V and J are TRBV12-3 or TRBV12-4 and TRBJ1-1, with D tentatively TRBD1 (6 bases). The CDR3 spans 13 residues. V was shortened by 6 bases and J by 1 base, with 9 bases between the two germline ends. The CDR3 region has the DNA TGTGCCAGCAGGGGACATAAGAACACTGAAGCTTTCTTT. Amino acid sequence: CASRGHKNTEAFF.